Shown below are 26 T cell receptor beta chains from a single sample sequenced in a study of a mutant IDH1 vaccine in newly diagnosed glioma. Clones were sequenced by immunoSEQ multiplex PCR, and TCRdb holds only the in-frame ones, with some missing. This sample yields tens of thousands of clones, of which approximately 79% are seen a single time; roughly 3.2% belongs to the top ten. Antigens of these TCRs are unknown. As for time point: week 5, during vaccination. Each dose of the vaccine consisted of 300 ug of mutant IDH1 20-mer peptide, with topical imiquimod. Material: PBMCs, obtained from a glioma patient whose treatment included an IDH1 peptide vaccine. The receptor set was obtained from a woman aged 18-29 years with glioma. Some clones in this sample may be carry-over from other donors' samples.

V usage is TRBV4-2 and J usage is TRBJ2-1; the match to TRBD2 covers 12 bases. In germline, CDR1 is LGHNA, CDR2 YNFKEQ. After removal of 8 bases from V and 3 bases from J, the junction contained 5 bases not matched to a gene. This CDR3 is 15 amino acids long. CDR3 DNA: TGTGCCAGCCAGACTAGCGGGGGTAGCTACAATGAGCAGTTCTTC. Translated: CASQTSGGSYNEQFF.

The chain carries TRBV7-9 and TRBJ2-5; D is undetermined. V dropped 2 bases and J dropped 3 bases, with 13 bases sitting between them. There are 15 residues in the CDR3. Germline-derived CDR1 and CDR2 are SEHNR and FQNEAQ (reference sequence). CDR3 nucleotide sequence: TGTGCCAGCAGCTTATTCTCCAGCCTTAAAGAGACCCAGTACTTC. Translating gives CASSLFSSLKETQYF.

The CDR3 loop reads CASSDPSGAQETQYF. Written as DNA, the CDR3 is TGTGCCAGCAGTGATCCTAGCGGAGCCCAAGAGACCCAGTACTTC. The V call is TRBV2, the J call TRBJ2-5; 7 bases line up with TRBD2. The CDR3 spans 15 residues. The germline CDR1 and CDR2 sequences are SNHLY and FYNNEI. The J segment lost 1 base and the V segment lost 3 bases, leaving 5 bases of the junction unmatched.

The chain couples TRBV14 to TRBJ2-5, with TRBD2 identical over 10 bases. V lost 0 bases, J lost 5 bases, and 9 bases stayed unmatched. CDR1 SGHDN and CDR2 FVKESK come from the germline V gene. This CDR3 is built from 17 residues. Here the CDR3 reads CASSQDHLLAGAETQYF. CDR3 coding DNA: TGTGCCAGCAGCCAAGACCATCTGCTAGCGGGAGCTGAGACCCAGTACTTC.

The chain is built from TRBV5-6 and TRBJ2-3; 12 bases fit TRBD2. Germline V CDR1 and CDR2: SGHDT, YYEEEE. The CDR3 extends over 15 amino acids. With 3 bases clipped from V and 5 bases from J, the junction kept 4 bases outside the gene matches. CDR3 residues: CASSWPGLAGDTQYF. The CDR3 DNA is TGTGCCAGCAGCTGGCCGGGACTAGCGGGAGATACGCAGTATTTT. The full variable domain, rest sourced from reference TRBV5-6 and TRBJ2-3, is DAGVTQSPTHLIKTRGQQVTLRCSPKSGHDTVSWYQQALGQGPQFIFQYYEEEERQRGNFPDRFSGHQFPNYSSELNVNALLLGDSALYLCASSWPGLAGDTQYFGPGTRLTVL.

V and J are TRBV2 and TRBJ2-3; no firm D call. Trimming removed 2 bases from V and 8 bases from J, with 11 bases in between. Germline V gene lookup returns CDR1 SNHLY and CDR2 FYNNEI. The CDR3 runs to 13 residues. The CDR3 spells CASSEPPSRTQYF. Written as DNA, the CDR3 is TGTGCCAGCAGTGAACCCCCCTCCCGTACGCAGTATTTT.

This rearrangement joins TRBV27 to TRBJ2-7; TRBD1 is a possible D gene (6 bases). The V gene's germline CDR1 is MNHEY and CDR2 SMNVEV (reference sequence). The CDR3 extends over 15 amino acids. The V end was cut by 4 bases, the J end by 3 bases, with 16 bases between. Written as DNA, the CDR3 is TGTGCCAGCAGTTACCATGACAGGTTAGACTACGAGCAGTACTTC. Its translation is CASSYHDRLDYEQYF.

The rearrangement links TRBV6-1 to TRBJ1-5; D unclear. CDR3 length: 14 amino acids. Germline assignment: CDR1 MNHNS and CDR2 SASEGT. The V end was cut by 1 base, the J end by 4 bases, with 8 bases between. The CDR3 region is CASSEDRGNQPQHF. CDR3 in DNA: TGTGCCAGCAGTGAAGATCGTGGGAATCAGCCCCAGCATTTT.

The V and J genes are TRBV4-2 and TRBJ1-4; tentative D call: TRBD1 (6 bases). Trimming removed 0 bases from V and 5 bases from J, with 10 bases in between. Germline V lookup: CDR1 LGHNA, CDR2 YNFKEQ. The CDR3 contains 15 residues. The CDR3 loop reads CASSQERGRNEKLFF. CDR3 in DNA: TGTGCCAGCAGCCAAGAGAGGGGGAGAAATGAAAAACTGTTTTTT.

The rearrangement uses TRBV30 and TRBJ2-6; no reliable D call. The CDR3 contains 14 residues. Germline V CDR1 and CDR2: GTSNPN, SVGIG (reference sequence). Trimming took off 0 bases at V and 2 bases at J, with 5 bases between the two ends. The CDR3, as DNA: TGTGCCTGGAGTGTAAACGCTGGGGCCAACGTCCTGACTTTC. It specifies CAWSVNAGANVLTF.

The chain employs TRBV10-3 and TRBJ2-1; TRBD2 agrees at 8 bases. The CDR3 extends over 16 amino acids. In germline, CDR1 is ENHRY, CDR2 SYGVKD. The V gene end was trimmed by 4 bases and the J gene end by 1 base; junction bases not matched to a gene: 6. In DNA form, the CDR3 reads TGTGCCATCAGTGGAGGGAGCGGGGGTTCCTACAATGAGCAGTTCTTC. Translation: CAISGGSGGSYNEQFF.

CDR3 loop: CASSLTGGGGETQYF. CDR3 nucleotide sequence: TGCGCCAGCAGCCTTACGGGTGGTGGAGGAGAGACCCAGTACTTC. The chain links TRBV5-1 to TRBJ2-5, with a tentative D call TRBD2 (5 bases). Per germline, CDR1 SGHRS and CDR2 YFSETQ. CDR3 length: 15 amino acids. Trimming stripped 4 bases from V and 4 bases from J, with 17 bases between.

This clone came up once. The chain uses TRBV10-3 and TRBJ2-7; 8 bases are a match to TRBD1. The CDR3 runs 14 residues. CDR1 and CDR2 (germline): ENHRY, SYGVKD. The trim removed 3 bases at V and 5 bases at J, leaving 6 bases unmatched. The CDR3 protein is CAISDRNRGDEQYF. CDR3 sequence (DNA): TGTGCCATCAGTGATAGGAACAGGGGGGACGAGCAGTACTTC.

V gene TRBV6-5 combines with J gene TRBJ2-1; 8 bases fit TRBD2. The CDR3 has 16 amino acids. Germline trimming cut 0 bases from V and 6 bases from J; bases unmatched to any gene: 7. Germline CDR1 MNHEY, CDR2 SVGAGI. CDR3 loop: CASSYSRRGGPNEQFF. The CDR3 region has the DNA TGTGCCAGCAGTTACTCGCGTCGGGGGGGCCCCAATGAGCAGTTCTTC.

The rearrangement joins TRBV6-6 to TRBJ2-2; 11 bases align to TRBD1. J was trimmed by 4 bases and V by 11 bases; bases with no gene match: 9. Germline V CDR1 and CDR2: MNHNY, SVGAGI (reference sequence). This CDR3 comprises 15 residues. Here the CDR3 DNA reads TGTGCCGAGGCCCGGGACAGGGGGACCACCGGGGAGCTGTTTTTT. Translated: CAEARDRGTTGELFF.

The chain has TRBV6-5 and TRBJ1-2; 9 bases are shared with TRBD1. Germline-derived CDR1 and CDR2 are MNHEY and SVGAGI. The CDR3 spans 14 residues. V lost 6 bases and J lost 8; bases outside the gene matches: 10. The CDR3 DNA follows: TGTGCCAGCAGACTGACAGGGGGGACGAGGGGCTACACCTTC. Encoded protein: CASRLTGGTRGYTF.

The V call is TRBV15, the J call TRBJ1-6, with 9 bases aligning to TRBD1. The CDR3 is 15 amino acids. Per germline, CDR1 LNHNV and CDR2 YYDKDF (reference sequence). J gave up 9 bases and V 2 bases, and 5 bases lay outside the gene matches. DNA of the CDR3: TGTGCCACCAGCAGAATCCGGGACAGGGCTTCACCCCTCCACTTT. It specifies CATSRIRDRASPLHF. Full variable domain (remainder filled in from reference TRBV15 and TRBJ1-6): DAMVIQNPRYQVTQFGKPVTLSCSQTLNHNVMYWYQQKSSQAPKLLFHYYDKDFNNEADTPDNFQSRRPNTSFCFLDIRSPGLGDTAMYLCATSRIRDRASPLHFGNGTRLTVT.

This clone came up a few times. V gene TRBV29-1 combines with J gene TRBJ2-3; possible D gene TRBD1, 6 bases. CDR1 SQVTM and CDR2 ANQGSEA come from the germline V gene. V was pared by 7 bases and J by 3 bases, with 11 bases between. The CDR3 length is 12 residues. CDR3 region: CSEQQGTDTQYF. The CDR3 DNA is TGCAGCGAACAACAGGGTACAGATACGCAGTATTTT.

This clone was counted only a few times. The chain uses TRBV5-6 and TRBJ1-6; 10 bases are shared with TRBD1. The CDR3 runs 15 residues. The J segment lost 10 bases and the V segment lost 2 bases, leaving 6 bases of the junction unmatched. Looked up from germline, CDR1 is SGHDT and CDR2 is YYEEEE. The CDR3 sequence is CASSLGTGEGSPLHF. The CDR3 bases are TGTGCCAGCAGCTTAGGGACAGGGGAGGGATCACCCCTCCACTTT. Using reference TRBV5-6 and TRBJ1-6 for the parts outside the CDR3, the full variable domain is DAGVTQSPTHLIKTRGQQVTLRCSPKSGHDTVSWYQQALGQGPQFIFQYYEEEERQRGNFPDRFSGHQFPNYSSELNVNALLLGDSALYLCASSLGTGEGSPLHFGNGTRLTVT.

The chain carries TRBV7-2 and TRBJ2-3, with unresolved D. Germline CDR1 reads SGHTA; CDR2 reads FQGNSA. The V and J ends lost 5 bases and 6 bases respectively, with 24 bases between them. The length of the CDR3 is 17 residues. CDR3 nucleotide sequence: TGTGCCAGCAGCCTCAGCCCCTCTAGAATTGCCCCGGATACGCAGTATTTT. It encodes CASSLSPSRIAPDTQYF. Full variable domain (missing parts from reference TRBV7-2 and TRBJ2-3): GAGVSQSPSNKVTEKGKDVELRCDPISGHTALYWYRQSLGQGLEFLIYFQGNSAPDKSGLPSDRFSAERTGGSVSTLTIQRTQQEDSAVYLCASSLSPSRIAPDTQYFGPGTRLTVL.

The chain has TRBV11-3 and TRBJ1-1; 10 bases line up with TRBD1. This CDR3 has 15 residues. Losses at the gene ends were 5 bases for V and 1 base for J; bases not matched to a gene: 4. CDR1 is SGHNT, CDR2 YENEEA, per germline. CDR3: CASSPRTGGNTEAFF. As DNA, the CDR3 is TGTGCCAGCAGCCCTCGGACAGGGGGGAACACTGAAGCTTTCTTT.

The V gene is TRBV6-1, the J gene TRBJ2-7, with 7 bases identical to TRBD2. The V segment lost 6 bases and the J segment 1 base; nucleotides outside the gene matches: 6. Germline V gene sequence: CDR1 MNHNS, CDR2 SASEGT. The CDR3 consists of 14 residues. The CDR3, as DNA: TGTGCCAGCAGCCCTACTAGCGTTTCCTACGAGCAGTACTTC. This gives the protein CASSPTSVSYEQYF.

The chain combines TRBV5-6 with TRBJ2-3, with TRBD2 matching 7 bases. Germline CDR1 is SGHDT and CDR2 is YYEEEE. J was trimmed by 4 bases and V by 3 bases; bases with no gene match: 11. CDR3 length: 16 residues. The DNA of the CDR3 is TGTGCCAGCAGCTCTCCTAGCGGCCTTGGACCAGATACGCAGTATTTT. It codes for CASSSPSGLGPDTQYF. The variable domain in full, with the rest retrieved from reference TRBV5-6 and TRBJ2-3, is DAGVTQSPTHLIKTRGQQVTLRCSPKSGHDTVSWYQQALGQGPQFIFQYYEEEERQRGNFPDRFSGHQFPNYSSELNVNALLLGDSALYLCASSSPSGLGPDTQYFGPGTRLTVL.

The CDR3 nucleotides are TGCGCCAGCAGCTTGGGTAATCCAAGTATGAACACTGAAGCTTTCTTT. This encodes CASSLGNPSMNTEAFF. The chain combines TRBV5-1 with TRBJ1-1; D is unresolved. This CDR3 is built from 16 residues. Trimming took 0 bases from V and 0 from J, leaving 12 bases between them. The germline CDR1 and CDR2 sequences are SGHRS and YFSETQ.

The chain joins TRBV5-1 to TRBJ1-2; D gene uncertain. Germline values: CDR1 SGHRS, CDR2 YFSETQ. This CDR3 region has 17 residues. V was clipped by 0 bases and J by 0 bases, with 15 bases between them. CDR3 DNA: TGCGCCAGCAGCTTGGCCGACGGACTCTCAGCTAACTATGGCTACACCTTC. Amino acids: CASSLADGLSANYGYTF.

This chain uses TRBV7-9 with TRBJ2-3; TRBD2 matches at 7 bases. J gave up 0 bases and V 5 bases, and 8 bases lay outside the gene matches. From germline, CDR1 is SEHNR and CDR2 FQNEAQ (reference sequence). The length of the CDR3 is 16 residues. CDR3 DNA: TGTGCCAGCAGCATGAGACTAGCCTCTAGCACAGATACGCAGTATTTT. Its translation is CASSMRLASSTDTQYF.